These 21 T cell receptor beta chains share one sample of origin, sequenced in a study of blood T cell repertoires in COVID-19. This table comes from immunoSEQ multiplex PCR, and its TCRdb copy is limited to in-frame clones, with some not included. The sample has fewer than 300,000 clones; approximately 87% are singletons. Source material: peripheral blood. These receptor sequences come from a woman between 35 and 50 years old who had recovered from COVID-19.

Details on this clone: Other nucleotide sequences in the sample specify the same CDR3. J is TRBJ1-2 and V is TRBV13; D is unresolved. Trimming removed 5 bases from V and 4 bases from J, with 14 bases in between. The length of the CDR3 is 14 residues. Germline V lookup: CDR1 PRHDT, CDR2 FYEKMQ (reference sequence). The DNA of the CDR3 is TGTGCCAGCAGCCTAAGTACAGCCGGCTATGGCTACACCTTC. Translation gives CASSLSTAGYGYTF.

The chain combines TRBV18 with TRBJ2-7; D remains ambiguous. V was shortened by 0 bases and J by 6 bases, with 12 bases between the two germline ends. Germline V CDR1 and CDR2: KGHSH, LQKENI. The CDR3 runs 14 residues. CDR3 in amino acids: CASSPPAQASEQYF. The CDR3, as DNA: TGTGCCAGCTCACCACCTGCGCAGGCTTCCGAGCAGTACTTC.

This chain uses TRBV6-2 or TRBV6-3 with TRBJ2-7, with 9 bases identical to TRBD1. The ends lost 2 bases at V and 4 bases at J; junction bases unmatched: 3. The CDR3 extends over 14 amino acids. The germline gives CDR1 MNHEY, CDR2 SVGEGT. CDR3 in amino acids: CASSYGQGIYEQYF. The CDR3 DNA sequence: TGTGCCAGCAGTTACGGACAGGGGATTTACGAGCAGTACTTC.

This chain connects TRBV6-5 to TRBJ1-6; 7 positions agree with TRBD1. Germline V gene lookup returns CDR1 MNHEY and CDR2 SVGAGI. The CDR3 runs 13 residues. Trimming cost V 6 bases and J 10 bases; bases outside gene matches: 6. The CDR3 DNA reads TGTGCCAGCAGGCCGACAGGGAGCTCACCCCTCCACTTT. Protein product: CASRPTGSSPLHF.

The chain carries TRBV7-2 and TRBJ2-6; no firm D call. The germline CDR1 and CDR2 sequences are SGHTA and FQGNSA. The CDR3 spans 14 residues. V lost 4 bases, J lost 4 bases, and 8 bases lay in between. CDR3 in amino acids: CASSYFEGANVLTF. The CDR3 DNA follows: TGTGCCAGCAGCTACTTCGAGGGGGCCAACGTCCTGACTTTC. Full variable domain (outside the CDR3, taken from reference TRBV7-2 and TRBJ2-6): GAGVSQSPSNKVTEKGKDVELRCDPISGHTALYWYRQSLGQGLEFLIYFQGNSAPDKSGLPSDRFSAERTGGSVSTLTIQRTQQEDSAVYLCASSYFEGANVLTFGAGSRLTVL.

The CDR3 nucleotides are TGTGCCAGCAGCCAATACCGAGGGAACACCGGGGAGCTGTTTTTT. It is translated as CASSQYRGNTGELFF. V and J are TRBV14 and TRBJ2-2; the D is unclear. Germline values: CDR1 SGHDN, CDR2 FVKESK. CDR3 length: 15 residues. The germline V and J ends were trimmed by 2 bases and 1 base, with 8 bases remaining between them.

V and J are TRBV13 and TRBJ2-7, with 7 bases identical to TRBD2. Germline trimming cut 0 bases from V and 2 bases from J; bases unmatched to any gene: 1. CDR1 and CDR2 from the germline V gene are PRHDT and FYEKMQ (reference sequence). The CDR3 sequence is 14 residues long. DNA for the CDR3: TGTGCCAGCAGCTTAGGCCGGGGGGCCTACGAGCAGTACTTC. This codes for CASSLGRGAYEQYF.

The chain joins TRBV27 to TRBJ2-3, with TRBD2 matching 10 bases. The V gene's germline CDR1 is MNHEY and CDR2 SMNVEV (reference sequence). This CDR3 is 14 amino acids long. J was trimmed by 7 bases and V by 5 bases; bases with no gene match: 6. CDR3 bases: TGTGCCAGCAGTCGACTAGCGGGCCCCCATACGCAGTATTTT. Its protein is CASSRLAGPHTQYF.

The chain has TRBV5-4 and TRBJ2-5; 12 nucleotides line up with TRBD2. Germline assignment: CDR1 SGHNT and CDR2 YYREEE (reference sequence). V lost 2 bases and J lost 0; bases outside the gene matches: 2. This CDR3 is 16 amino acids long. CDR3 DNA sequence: TGTGCCAGCAGCTTCCGACTAGCGGGGGACCAAGAGACCCAGTACTTC. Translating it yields CASSFRLAGDQETQYF.

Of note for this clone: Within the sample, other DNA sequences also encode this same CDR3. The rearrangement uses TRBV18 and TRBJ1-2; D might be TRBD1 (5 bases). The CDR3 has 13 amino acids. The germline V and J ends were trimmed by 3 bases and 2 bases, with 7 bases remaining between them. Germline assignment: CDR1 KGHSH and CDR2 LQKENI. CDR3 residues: CASSPDSNYGYTF. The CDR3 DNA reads TGTGCCAGCTCACCTGACAGCAACTATGGCTACACCTTC. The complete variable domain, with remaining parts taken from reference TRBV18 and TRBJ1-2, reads NAGVMQNPRHLVRRRGQEARLRCSPMKGHSHVYWYRQLPEEGLKFMVYLQKENIIDESGMPKERFSAEFPKEGPSILRIQQVVRGDSAAYFCASSPDSNYGYTFGSGTRLTVV.

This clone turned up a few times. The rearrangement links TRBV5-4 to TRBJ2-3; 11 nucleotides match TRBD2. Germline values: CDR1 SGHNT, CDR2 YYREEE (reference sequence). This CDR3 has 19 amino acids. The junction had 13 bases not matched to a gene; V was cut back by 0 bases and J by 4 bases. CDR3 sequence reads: CASSLGLAGGPLNPDTQYF. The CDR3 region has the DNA TGTGCCAGCAGCTTGGGCCTAGCGGGGGGCCCCCTCAACCCAGATACGCAGTATTTT.

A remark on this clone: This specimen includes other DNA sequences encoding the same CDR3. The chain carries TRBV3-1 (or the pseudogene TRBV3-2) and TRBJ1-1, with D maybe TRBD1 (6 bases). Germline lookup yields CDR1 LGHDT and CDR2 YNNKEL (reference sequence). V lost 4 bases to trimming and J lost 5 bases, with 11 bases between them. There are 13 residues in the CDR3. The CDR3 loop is CASSRPGETEAFF. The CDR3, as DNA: TGTGCCAGCAGCCGGCCAGGGGAAACTGAAGCTTTCTTT.

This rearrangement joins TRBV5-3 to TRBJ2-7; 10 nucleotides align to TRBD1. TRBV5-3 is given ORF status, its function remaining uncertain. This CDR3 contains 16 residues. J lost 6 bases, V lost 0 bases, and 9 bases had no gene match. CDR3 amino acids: CARSLVRGQGVGEQYF. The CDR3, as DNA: TGTGCCAGAAGCTTGGTTCGTGGACAGGGGGTAGGCGAGCAGTACTTC.

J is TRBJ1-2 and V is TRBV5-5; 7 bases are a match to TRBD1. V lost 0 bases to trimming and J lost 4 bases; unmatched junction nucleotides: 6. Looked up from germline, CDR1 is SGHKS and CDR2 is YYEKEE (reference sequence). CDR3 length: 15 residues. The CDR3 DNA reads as TGTGCCAGCAGCTTGGGAGGGGGCGATGGCTATGGCTACACCTTC. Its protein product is CASSLGGGDGYGYTF.

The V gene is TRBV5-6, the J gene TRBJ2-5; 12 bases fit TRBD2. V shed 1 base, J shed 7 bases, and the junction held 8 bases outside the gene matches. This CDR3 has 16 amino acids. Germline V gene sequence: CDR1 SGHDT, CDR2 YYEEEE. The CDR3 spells CASSLWLAGGLGTQYF. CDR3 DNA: TGTGCCAGCAGCTTGTGGCTAGCGGGGGGGCTGGGGACCCAGTACTTC.

CDR3 nucleotides: TGCGCCAGCACCGACTTGATAGGCAGCTCCTACGAGCAGTACTTC. Encoded protein: CASTDLIGSSYEQYF. The chain joins TRBV5-1 to TRBJ2-7, with D hard to call. The length of the CDR3 is 15 residues. Per the germline V gene, CDR1 is SGHRS and CDR2 is YFSETQ. V was trimmed by 6 bases and J by 0 bases, leaving 16 bases between them.

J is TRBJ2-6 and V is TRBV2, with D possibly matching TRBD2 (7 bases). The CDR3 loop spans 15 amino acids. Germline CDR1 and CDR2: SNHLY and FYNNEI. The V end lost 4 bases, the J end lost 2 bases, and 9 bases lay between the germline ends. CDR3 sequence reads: CASSGGGPGANVLTF. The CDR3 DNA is TGTGCCAGCAGTGGCGGGGGCCCTGGGGCCAACGTCCTGACTTTC.

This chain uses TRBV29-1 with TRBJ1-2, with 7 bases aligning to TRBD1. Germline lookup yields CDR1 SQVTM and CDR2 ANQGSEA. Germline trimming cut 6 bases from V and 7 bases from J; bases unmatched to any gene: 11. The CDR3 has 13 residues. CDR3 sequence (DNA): TGCAGCGTGAGGGACAGCTCAATCTCTGGCTACACCTTC. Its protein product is CSVRDSSISGYTF.

The CDR3, as DNA: TGTGCCAGCTCACCACCTGAGGATGTGGGTGGCTACACCTTC. Translating gives CASSPPEDVGGYTF. The gene calls are TRBV18 and TRBJ1-2; D ambiguous. V lost 0 bases to trimming and J lost 7 bases, with 12 bases between them. Germline V gene sequence: CDR1 KGHSH, CDR2 LQKENI. CDR3 length: 14 residues.

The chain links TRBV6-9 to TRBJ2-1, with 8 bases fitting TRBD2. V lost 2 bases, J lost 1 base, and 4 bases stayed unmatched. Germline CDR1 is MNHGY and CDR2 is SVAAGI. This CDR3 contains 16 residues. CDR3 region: CASSYPRGVSYNEQFF. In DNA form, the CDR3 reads TGTGCCAGCAGTTATCCGCGGGGGGTGTCCTACAATGAGCAGTTCTTC.

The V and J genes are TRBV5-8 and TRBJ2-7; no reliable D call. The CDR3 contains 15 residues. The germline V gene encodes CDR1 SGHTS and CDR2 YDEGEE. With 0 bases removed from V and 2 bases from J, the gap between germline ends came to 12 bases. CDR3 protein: CASSLAFPLAYEQYF. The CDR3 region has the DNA TGTGCCAGCAGCTTGGCCTTCCCCCTTGCCTACGAGCAGTACTTC.